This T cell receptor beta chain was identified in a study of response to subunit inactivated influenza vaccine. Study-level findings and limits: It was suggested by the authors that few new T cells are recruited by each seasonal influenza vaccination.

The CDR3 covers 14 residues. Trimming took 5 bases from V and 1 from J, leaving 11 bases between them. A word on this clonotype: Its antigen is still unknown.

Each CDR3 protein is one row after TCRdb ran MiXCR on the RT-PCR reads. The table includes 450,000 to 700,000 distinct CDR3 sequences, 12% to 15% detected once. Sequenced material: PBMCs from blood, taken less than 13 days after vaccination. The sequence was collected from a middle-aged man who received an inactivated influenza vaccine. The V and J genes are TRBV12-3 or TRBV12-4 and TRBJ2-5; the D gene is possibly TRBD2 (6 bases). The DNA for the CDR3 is TGTGCCAGCAGTGACAAGCGGGTCCAAGAGACCCAGTACTTC. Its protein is CASSDKRVQETQYF.